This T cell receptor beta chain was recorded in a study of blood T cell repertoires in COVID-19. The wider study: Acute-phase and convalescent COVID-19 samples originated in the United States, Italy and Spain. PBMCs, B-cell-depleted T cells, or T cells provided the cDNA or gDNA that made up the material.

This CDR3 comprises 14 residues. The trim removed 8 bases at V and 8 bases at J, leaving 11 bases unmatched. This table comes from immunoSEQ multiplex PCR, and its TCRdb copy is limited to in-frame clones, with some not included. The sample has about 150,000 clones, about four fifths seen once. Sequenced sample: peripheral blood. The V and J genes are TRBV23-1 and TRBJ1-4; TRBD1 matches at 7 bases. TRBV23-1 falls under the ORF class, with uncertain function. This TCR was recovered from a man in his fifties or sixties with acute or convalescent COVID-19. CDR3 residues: CASGKQGWAEKLFF. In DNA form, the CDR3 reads TGCGCCAGCGGAAAACAGGGGTGGGCGGAAAAACTGTTTTTT.